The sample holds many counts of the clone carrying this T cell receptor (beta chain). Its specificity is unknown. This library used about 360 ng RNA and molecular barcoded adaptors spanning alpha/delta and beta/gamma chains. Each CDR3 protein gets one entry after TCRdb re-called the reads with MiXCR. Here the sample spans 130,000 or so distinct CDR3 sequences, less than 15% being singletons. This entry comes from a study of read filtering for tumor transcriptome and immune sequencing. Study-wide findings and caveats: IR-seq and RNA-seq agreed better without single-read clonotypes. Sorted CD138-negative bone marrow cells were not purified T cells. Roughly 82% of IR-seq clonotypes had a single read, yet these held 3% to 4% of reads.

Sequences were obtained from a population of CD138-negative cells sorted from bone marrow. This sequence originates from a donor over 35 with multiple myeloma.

CDR3 in amino acids: CSVELLAGRRNEQFF. The CDR3 DNA sequence: TGCAGCGTTGAGCTGCTAGCGGGGAGGAGGAATGAGCAGTTCTTC. This chain joins TRBV29-1 and TRBJ2-1; 9 positions agree with TRBD2. CDR1 is SQVTM, CDR2 ANQGSEA, per germline. The CDR3 is 15 amino acids. The J segment lost 7 bases and the V segment lost 3 bases, leaving 10 bases of the junction unmatched.